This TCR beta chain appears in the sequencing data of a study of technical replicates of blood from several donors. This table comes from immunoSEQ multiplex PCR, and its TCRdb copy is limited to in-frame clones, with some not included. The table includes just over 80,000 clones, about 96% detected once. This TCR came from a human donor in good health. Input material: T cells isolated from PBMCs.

Here the CDR3 DNA reads TGTGCCAGCAGTCTTACAGGGTCCGGGGCCAACGTCCTGACTTTC. It codes for CASSLTGSGANVLTF. This chain links TRBV27 with TRBJ2-6; the D gene is possibly TRBD1 (6 bases). Germline values: CDR1 MNHEY, CDR2 SMNVEV (reference sequence). This CDR3 is built from 15 residues. Trimming took off 5 bases at V and 4 bases at J, with 12 bases between the two ends. Variable domain in full (rest from reference TRBV27 and TRBJ2-6): EAQVTQNPRYLITVTGKKLTVTCSQNMNHEYMSWYRQDPGLGLRQIYYSMNVEVTDKGDVPEGYKVSRKEKRNFPLILESPSPNQTSLYFCASSLTGSGANVLTFGAGSRLTVL.